These 12 T cell receptor beta chains were sequenced from one sample in a study of read filtering for tumor transcriptome and immune sequencing. This library used approximately 0.4 ug RNA and molecular barcoded adaptors spanning alpha/delta and beta/gamma chains. One entry per CDR3 protein, called by TCRdb with MiXCR from the reads. The sample shows approximately 150,000 distinct CDR3 sequences, approximately 13% of them seen only once. Sequencing used a population of CD138-negative cells sorted from bone marrow. The receptors shown here come from a donor at least 40 years old with multiple myeloma.

In this sample, this clonotype turned up a few times. This clone may be a read error of a much larger clone one base away. A read error is likely, as this CDR3 ends without the conserved phenylalanine or tryptophan. CDR3 loop: CSVKQDASNYGYTS. DNA for the CDR3: TGCAGCGTCAAACAGGATGCCTCTAACTATGGCTACACCTCC. This chain joins TRBV29-1 and TRBJ1-2; possible D gene TRBD1, 5 bases. The CDR3 sequence is 14 residues long. V dropped 6 bases and J dropped 0 bases, with 14 bases sitting between them. Per the germline V gene, CDR1 is SQVTM and CDR2 is ANQGSEA.

This clonotype was seen at least ten times. The gene calls are TRBV7-3 and TRBJ2-2; 9 bases fit TRBD2. V lost 3 bases to trimming and J lost 4 bases; unmatched junction nucleotides: 9. The CDR3 contains 17 residues. Germline loops: CDR1 SGHTA, CDR2 FQGTGA. The CDR3 region is CASSFYAGGIRTGELFF. The CDR3 nucleotides read TGTGCCAGCAGCTTTTATGCGGGAGGGATACGCACCGGGGAGCTGTTTTTT.

This clonotype has only a few counts. The V call is TRBV3-1, the J call TRBJ2-2; TRBD1 matches at 11 bases. CDR1 and CDR2 (germline): LGHDT, YNNKEL (reference sequence). The CDR3 is 16 amino acids. The V segment lost 4 bases and the J segment 6 bases; nucleotides outside the gene matches: 7. The CDR3: CASSPWTGGVSGELFF. As DNA, the CDR3 is TGTGCCAGCAGCCCTTGGACAGGGGGCGTTTCCGGGGAGCTGTTTTTT.

There are many counts of this clonotype. This rearrangement joins TRBV29-1 to TRBJ1-2; D unresolved. This CDR3 region has 16 residues. The V end was cut by 0 bases, the J end by 2 bases, with 16 bases between. Germline V gives CDR1 SQVTM, CDR2 ANQGSEA. For the CDR3, the DNA is TGCAGCGTTGAAGATGTGACAACCTCCTTAAACTATGGCTACACCTTC. It yields the protein CSVEDVTTSLNYGYTF.

Comments on this clonotype: Given a much more abundant clone one base away, this may be a read error. V and J are TRBV7-8 and TRBJ2-5; D uncertain. The CDR3 runs to 15 residues. Germline V lookup: CDR1 SGHVS, CDR2 FQNEAQ. The CDR3 DNA follows: TGTGCCAGCCGCTTATTTGGCAGGCCTCAAGAGACCCAGTACTTC. Its translation is CASRLFGRPQETQYF.

This clonotype has a count of ten or more. The CDR3, as DNA: TGTGCCAGCAGTACCTCAGGGGGCAATCAGCCCCAGCATTTT. It codes for CASSTSGGNQPQHF. The chain is built from TRBV7-9 and TRBJ1-5, with TRBD1 as a possible D gene (6 bases). The CDR3 runs to 14 residues. V lost 6 bases, J lost 2 bases, and 11 bases lay in between. Per the germline V gene, CDR1 is SEHNR and CDR2 is FQNEAQ (reference sequence).

This clonotype showed up many times. The CDR3 is CSARGTSGGRETQYF. The CDR3 DNA follows: TGCAGTGCTAGGGGGACTAGCGGGGGGAGGGAGACCCAGTACTTC. The chain couples TRBV20-1 to TRBJ2-5; 15 bases agree with TRBD2. There are 15 residues in the CDR3. Germline lookup yields CDR1 DFQATT and CDR2 SNEGSKA (reference sequence). V was clipped by 3 bases and J by 5 bases; unmatched bases: 4.

Only a few counts were recorded for this clonotype. The rearrangement joins TRBV27 to TRBJ1-5; TRBD1 is a possible D gene (5 bases). Germline V gene data show CDR1 as MNHEY and CDR2 as SMNVEV (reference sequence). The CDR3 sequence is 14 residues long. The V gene lost 8 bases and the J gene lost 4 bases, with 15 bases spanning the gap. CDR3 amino acids: CASGTGTANQPQHF. As DNA, the CDR3 is TGTGCCAGCGGCACGGGGACCGCTAATCAGCCCCAGCATTTT.

This clonotype was counted ten times or more. The genes are TRBV11-2 and TRBJ2-1, with 7 bases identical to TRBD2. Germline V gives CDR1 SGHAT, CDR2 FQNNGV. V was pared by 0 bases and J by 7 bases, with 9 bases of the junction left unmatched. There are 16 residues in the CDR3. The CDR3 here is CASSLDLGLPRNEQFF. Written as DNA, the CDR3 is TGTGCCAGCAGCTTAGATCTGGGACTACCGCGGAATGAGCAGTTCTTC.

This clonotype was picked up many times. The gene calls are TRBV3-1 and TRBJ1-5; D perhaps matches TRBD1 (6 bases). Trimming left V 5 bases short and J 11 bases short, with 13 bases between. The CDR3 is 12 residues long. Germline CDR1 reads LGHDT; CDR2 reads YNNKEL (reference sequence). DNA of the CDR3: TGTGCCAGCAGCTCCGGACAGCGAGCCCAGCATTTT. Translated, it gives CASSSGQRAQHF.

This clonotype was observed many times. This rearrangement joins TRBV13 to TRBJ2-2, with a weak D call TRBD2 (5 bases). Per germline, CDR1 PRHDT and CDR2 FYEKMQ (reference sequence). The CDR3 is made up of 13 amino acids. V lost 5 bases and J lost 6, with 10 bases in between. The CDR3 DNA follows: TGTGCCAGCAGCCAGCCCGGGGCCGGGGAGCTGTTTTTT. Translating gives CASSQPGAGELFF.

This clonotype has ten or more counts. The rearrangement uses TRBV7-6 and TRBJ1-1; D remains unclear. Trimming shortened V by 5 bases and J by 0 bases, and 13 bases separated the two germline ends. The CDR3 covers 15 residues. CDR1 is SGHVS and CDR2 is FNYEAQ in the germline V gene. DNA for the CDR3: TGTGCCAGCAGCCCCCCGCCGGGAATGAACACTGAAGCTTTCTTT. Its translation is CASSPPPGMNTEAFF.